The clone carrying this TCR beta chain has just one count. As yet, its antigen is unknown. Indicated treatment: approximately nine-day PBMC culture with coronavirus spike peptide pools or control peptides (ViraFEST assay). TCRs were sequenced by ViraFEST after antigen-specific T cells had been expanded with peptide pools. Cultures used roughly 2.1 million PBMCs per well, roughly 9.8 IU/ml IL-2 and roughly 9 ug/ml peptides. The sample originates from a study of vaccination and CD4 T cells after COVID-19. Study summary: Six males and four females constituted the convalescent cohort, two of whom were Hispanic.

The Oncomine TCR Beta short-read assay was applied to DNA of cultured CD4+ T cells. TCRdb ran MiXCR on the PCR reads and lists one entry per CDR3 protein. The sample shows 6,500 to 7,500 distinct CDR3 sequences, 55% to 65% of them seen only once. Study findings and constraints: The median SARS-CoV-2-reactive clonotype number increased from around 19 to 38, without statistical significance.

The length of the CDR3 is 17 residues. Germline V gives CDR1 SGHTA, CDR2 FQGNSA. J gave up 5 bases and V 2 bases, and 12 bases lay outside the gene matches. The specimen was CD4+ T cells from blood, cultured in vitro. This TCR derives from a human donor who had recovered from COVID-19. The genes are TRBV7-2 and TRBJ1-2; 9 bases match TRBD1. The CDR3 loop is CASSLNPGQGLGYGYTF. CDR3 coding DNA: TGTGCCAGCAGCTTAAATCCGGGACAGGGACTTGGGTATGGCTACACCTTC. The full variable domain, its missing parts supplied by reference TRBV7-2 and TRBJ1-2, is GAGVSQSPSNKVTEKGKDVELRCDPISGHTALYWYRQSLGQGLEFLIYFQGNSAPDKSGLPSDRFSAERTGGSVSTLTIQRTQQEDSAVYLCASSLNPGQGLGYGYTFGSGTRLTVV.